The next 5 T cell receptor beta chains were all read from a single sample in a study of T cells in Graves' hyperthyroidism and ophthalmopathy. RNA transcripts were the template for amplifying TCR beta CDR3 regions. Using the HTBI primer set, a first-round RT-PCR was run on the TCR CDR3. TCRdb redid the calling of the multiplex PCR reads with MiXCR, one entry per CDR3 protein. Of hundreds of thousands of distinct CDR3 sequences detected, roughly 14% appear once; the ten largest clones hold about a quarter. Sequenced input: blood. The receptors come from a woman under 30 with Graves' hyperthyroidism that later progressed to Graves' ophthalmopathy.

The chain has TRBV6-5 and TRBJ2-7; TRBD2 might be the D (6 bases). V lost 2 bases and J 4 bases, leaving 18 bases between the germline ends. The CDR3 length is 16 residues. Per germline, CDR1 MNHEY and CDR2 SVGAGI. The CDR3: CASSYARTIRSYEQYF. The CDR3, as DNA: TGTGCCAGCAGTTACGCCAGGACTATCCGTTCTTACGAGCAGTACTTC.

The V gene is TRBV30, the J gene TRBJ1-1; maybe TRBD1 (5 bases). Between the trimmed V and J ends, which lost 5 bases and 1 base, there was a span of 8 bases. The CDR3 is 12 amino acids. CDR1 is GTSNPN and CDR2 is SVGIG in the germline V gene (reference sequence). The CDR3 region has the DNA TGTGCCTGGGCGAGGGGGAACACTGAAGCTTTCTTT. It yields the protein CAWARGNTEAFF. Drawing the rest from reference TRBV30 and TRBJ1-1, the complete variable domain is SQTIHQWPATLVQPVGSPLSLECTVEGTSNPNLYWYRQAAGRGLQLLFYSVGIGQISSEVPQNLSASRPQDRQFILSSKKLLLSDSGFYLCAWARGNTEAFFGQGTRLTVV.

V gene TRBV5-6 combines with J gene TRBJ1-4; D might be TRBD1 (5 bases). Germline V CDR1 and CDR2: SGHDT, YYEEEE. The V gene lost 3 bases and the J gene lost 4 bases, with 10 bases spanning the gap. The CDR3 is 14 residues long. CDR3 sequence: CASSWGRHNEKLFF. The DNA for the CDR3 is TGTGCCAGCAGCTGGGGCAGACATAATGAAAAACTGTTTTTT.

The rearrangement joins TRBV11-3 to TRBJ2-2, with no clear D. V was pared by 2 bases and J by 4 bases, with 14 bases between. The CDR3 covers 16 residues. CDR1 is SGHNT and CDR2 is YENEEA in the germline V gene. This CDR3 is CASSLSWGWSTGELFF. The CDR3 DNA reads as TGTGCCAGCAGCTTATCGTGGGGTTGGTCCACCGGGGAGCTGTTTTTT.

The chain recombines TRBV28 with TRBJ2-1; 10 bases agree with TRBD2. J lost 2 bases, V lost 5 bases, and 9 bases had no gene match. CDR1 and CDR2 from the germline V gene are MDHEN and SYDVKM. CDR3 length: 17 amino acids. CDR3 bases: TGTGCCAGCAGTCCCCCGGGACTAGCGATGACCTACAATGAGCAGTTCTTC. This sequence encodes CASSPPGLAMTYNEQFF.